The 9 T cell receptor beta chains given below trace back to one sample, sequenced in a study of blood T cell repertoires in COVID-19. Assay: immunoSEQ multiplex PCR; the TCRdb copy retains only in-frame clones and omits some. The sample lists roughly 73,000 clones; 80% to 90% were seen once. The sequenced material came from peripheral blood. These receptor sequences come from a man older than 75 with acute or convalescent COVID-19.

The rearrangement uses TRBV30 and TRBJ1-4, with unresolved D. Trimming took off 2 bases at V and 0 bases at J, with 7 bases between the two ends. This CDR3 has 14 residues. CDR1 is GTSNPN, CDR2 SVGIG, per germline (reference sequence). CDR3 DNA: TGTGCCTGGAGTAGGAGCTCAACTAATGAAAAACTGTTTTTT. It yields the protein CAWSRSSTNEKLFF. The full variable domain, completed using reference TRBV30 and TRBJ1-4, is SQTIHQWPATLVQPVGSPLSLECTVEGTSNPNLYWYRQAAGRGLQLLFYSVGIGQISSEVPQNLSASRPQDRQFILSSKKLLLSDSGFYLCAWSRSSTNEKLFFGSGTQLSVL.

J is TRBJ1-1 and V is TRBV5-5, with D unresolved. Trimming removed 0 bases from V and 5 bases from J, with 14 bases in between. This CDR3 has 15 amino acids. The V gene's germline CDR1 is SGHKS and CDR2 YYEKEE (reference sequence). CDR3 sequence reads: CASSLEVGSGTEAFF. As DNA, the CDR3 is TGTGCCAGCAGCTTGGAAGTGGGATCGGGAACTGAAGCTTTCTTT.

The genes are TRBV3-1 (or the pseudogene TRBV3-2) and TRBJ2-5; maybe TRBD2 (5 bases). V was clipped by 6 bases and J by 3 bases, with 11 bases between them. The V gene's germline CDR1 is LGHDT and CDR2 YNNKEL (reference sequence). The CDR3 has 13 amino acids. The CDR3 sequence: CASRFSGEETQYF. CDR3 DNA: TGTGCCAGCAGATTTTCCGGGGAAGAGACCCAGTACTTC.

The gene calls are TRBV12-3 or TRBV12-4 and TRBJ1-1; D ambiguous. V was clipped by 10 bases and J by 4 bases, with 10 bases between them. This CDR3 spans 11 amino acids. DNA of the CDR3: TGTGCCAACTTTCGGGGCACTGAAGCTTTCTTT. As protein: CANFRGTEAFF.

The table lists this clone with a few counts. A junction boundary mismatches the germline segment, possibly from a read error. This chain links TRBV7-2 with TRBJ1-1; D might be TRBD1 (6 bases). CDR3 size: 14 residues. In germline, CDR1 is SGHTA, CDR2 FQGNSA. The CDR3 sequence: CASSLARGTTEAFF. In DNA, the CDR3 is TGTGCCAGCAGCCTAGCCAGGGGCACCACTGAAGCTTTCTTT. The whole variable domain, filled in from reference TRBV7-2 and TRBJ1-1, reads GAGVSQSPSNKVTEKGKDVELRCDPISGHTALYWYRQSLGQGLEFLIYFQGNSAPDKSGLPSDRFSAERTGGSVSTLTIQRTQQEDSAVYLCASSLARGTTEAFFGQGTRLTVV.

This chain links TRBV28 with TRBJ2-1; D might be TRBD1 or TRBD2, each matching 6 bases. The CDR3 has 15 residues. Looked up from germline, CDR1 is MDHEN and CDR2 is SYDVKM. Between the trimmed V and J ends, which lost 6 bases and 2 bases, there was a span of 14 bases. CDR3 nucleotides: TGTGCCAGCAGCTTACAGGGAGGAACCTACAATGAGCAGTTCTTC. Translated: CASSLQGGTYNEQFF. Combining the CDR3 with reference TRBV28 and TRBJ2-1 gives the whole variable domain DVKVTQSSRYLVKRTGEKVFLECVQDMDHENMFWYRQDPGLGLRLIYFSYDVKMKEKGDIPEGYSVSREKKERFSLILESASTNQTSMYLCASSLQGGTYNEQFFGPGTRLTVL.

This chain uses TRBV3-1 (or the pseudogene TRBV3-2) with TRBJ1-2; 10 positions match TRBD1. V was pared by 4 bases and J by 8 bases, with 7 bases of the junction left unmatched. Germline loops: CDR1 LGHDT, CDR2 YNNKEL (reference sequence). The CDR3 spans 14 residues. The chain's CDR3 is CASSRGTGEAGYTF. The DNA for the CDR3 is TGTGCCAGCAGCCGTGGGACAGGGGAGGCAGGCTACACCTTC.

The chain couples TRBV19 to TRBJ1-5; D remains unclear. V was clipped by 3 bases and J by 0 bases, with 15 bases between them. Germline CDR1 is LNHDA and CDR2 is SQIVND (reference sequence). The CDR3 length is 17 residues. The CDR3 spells CASSIPREPYSNQPQHF. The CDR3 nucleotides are TGTGCCAGTAGTATTCCCCGCGAGCCGTATAGCAATCAGCCCCAGCATTTT.

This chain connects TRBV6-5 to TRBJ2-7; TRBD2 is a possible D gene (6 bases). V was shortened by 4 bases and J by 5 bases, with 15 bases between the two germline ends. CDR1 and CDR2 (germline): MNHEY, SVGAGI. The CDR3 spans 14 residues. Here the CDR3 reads CASSLGGKINEQYF. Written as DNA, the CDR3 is TGTGCCAGCAGTTTAGGCGGGAAAATCAACGAGCAGTACTTC.